The 32 T cell receptor beta chains presented below share a single source sample, sequenced in a study of blood T cells in healthy people across ages. Alongside a J-beta primer mix, a sample-barcoded 5' primer served in a second PCR lasting roughly 6 to 12 cycles. Each CDR3 protein is one row after TCRdb ran MiXCR on the 5' RACE reads. The table lists 1.8 million or so distinct CDR3 sequences, 39% of them singletons. The specimen was blood. The receptor set was obtained from a human donor in good health.

This clonotype was observed a handful of times. This chain connects TRBV12-3 or TRBV12-4 to TRBJ1-2; D is unclear. The CDR3 runs 13 residues. Trimming pared 3 bases from V and 8 bases from J, leaving 13 bases between. The CDR3 here is CASSFETRSGYTF. The CDR3 coding sequence is TGTGCCAGCAGTTTCGAGACCAGAAGCGGCTACACCTTC.

V gene TRBV20-1 combines with J gene TRBJ1-2, with D possibly matching TRBD1 (5 bases). Looked up from germline, CDR1 is DFQATT and CDR2 is SNEGSKA (reference sequence). V lost 0 bases and J 3 bases, leaving 14 bases between the germline ends. The CDR3 runs to 15 residues. The CDR3 nucleotides read TGCAGTGCTAGAGATCGGAGGTGGGGGGACTATGGCTACACCTTC. The encoded protein is CSARDRRWGDYGYTF.

This sequence joins TRBV27 and TRBJ2-7, with D unclear. Germline values: CDR1 MNHEY, CDR2 SMNVEV (reference sequence). Trimming took 1 base from V and 4 from J, leaving 14 bases between them. The CDR3 extends over 15 amino acids. CDR3 nucleotides: TGTGCCAGCAGTTTATATGATGGAAGGGAATACGAGCAGTACTTC. This translates into CASSLYDGREYEQYF.

This clonotype was recorded a few times. The chain joins TRBV7-3 to TRBJ2-1; TRBD2 agrees at 8 bases. There are 16 residues in the CDR3. Trimming at V came to 2 bases and at J to 4 bases, leaving 7 bases not matched to a gene. Germline CDR1 and CDR2: SGHTA and FQGTGA. The CDR3 loop reads CASSLVIAGTYNEQFF. CDR3 in DNA: TGTGCCAGCAGCTTAGTTATAGCGGGGACTTACAATGAGCAGTTCTTC.

The J gene is TRBJ2-1, the V gene TRBV15, with TRBD1 as a possible D gene (5 bases). This CDR3 region has 11 residues. Trimming left V 5 bases short and J 12 bases short, with 11 bases between. Germline CDR1 reads LNHNV; CDR2 reads YYDKDF (reference sequence). CDR3 in DNA: TGTGCCACCAGCCGCCTAGGGGTGCAGTTCTTC. This sequence encodes CATSRLGVQFF.

The chain uses TRBV10-3 and TRBJ2-1; D is tentatively TRBD1 or TRBD2 (6 bases each). The CDR3 contains 15 residues. V was clipped by 0 bases and J by 2 bases, with 8 bases between them. The germline CDR1 and CDR2 sequences are ENHRY and SYGVKD. Here the CDR3 reads CAISESRGAYNEQFF. The CDR3 DNA sequence: TGTGCCATCAGTGAGTCGAGGGGGGCCTACAATGAGCAGTTCTTC.

The gene calls are TRBV20-1 and TRBJ2-3; the match to TRBD2 covers 11 bases. V gave up 6 bases and J gave up 11 bases; unmatched junction bases: 7. The CDR3 is made up of 12 amino acids. In germline, CDR1 is DFQATT, CDR2 SNEGSKA (reference sequence). CDR3 bases: TGCAGTGCCAGCCCCGGACTAGCGGGGCAGTATTTT. Its translation is CSASPGLAGQYF.

This chain uses TRBV29-1 with TRBJ2-3; no firm D call. There are 13 residues in the CDR3. The germline V gene has CDR1 SQVTM and CDR2 ANQGSEA. V was shortened by 3 bases and J by 0 bases, with 7 bases between the two germline ends. In DNA form, the CDR3 reads TGCAGCGTTGACAAGGCTAGCACAGATACGCAGTATTTT. Its protein product is CSVDKASTDTQYF.

The chain has TRBV20-1 and TRBJ1-5; D call uncertain. V was pared by 8 bases and J by 4 bases, with 15 bases between. Looked up from germline, CDR1 is DFQATT and CDR2 is SNEGSKA (reference sequence). The CDR3 is made up of 13 amino acids. CDR3 in DNA: TGCAGTTCTACGTTGGGCGATAATCAGCCCCAGCATTTT. Its translation is CSSTLGDNQPQHF.

This chain links TRBV9 with TRBJ2-5; TRBD1 is a possible D gene (5 bases). This CDR3 spans 12 amino acids. Germline loops: CDR1 SGDLS, CDR2 YYNGEE. The germline V and J ends were trimmed by 7 bases and 2 bases, with 9 bases remaining between them. CDR3 DNA sequence: TGTGCCAGCTACAGGCTACAAGAGACCCAGTACTTC. Encoded protein: CASYRLQETQYF.

This clonotype has just a few counts. CDR3 region: CASSGTVFGYGYTF. The CDR3 nucleotides read TGTGCCAGCTCGGGGACAGTTTTCGGCTATGGCTACACCTTC. V usage is TRBV6-2 or TRBV6-3 and J usage is TRBJ1-2; TRBD1 matches at 7 bases. V was clipped by 8 bases and J by 4 bases; unmatched bases: 10. CDR3 length: 14 amino acids. The V gene's germline CDR1 is MNHEY and CDR2 SVGEGT.

This clonotype turned up a few times. The CDR3 nucleotides are TGTGCCAGCAGTTTAGCGGGGGCGGTCTATGGCTACACCTTC. Amino acid sequence: CASSLAGAVYGYTF. This chain connects TRBV12-3 or TRBV12-4 to TRBJ1-2, with D maybe TRBD1 (6 bases). There are 14 residues in the CDR3. Deletions cut 0 bases from V and 4 bases from J, with 9 bases between.

This clonotype showed up just a few times. The chain has TRBV4-3 and TRBJ1-2; D might be TRBD1 (6 bases). This CDR3 region has 14 residues. V dropped 2 bases and J dropped 5 bases, with 12 bases sitting between them. CDR1 LGHNA and CDR2 YSLEER come from the germline V gene. Here the CDR3 reads CASSQRGGSYGYTF. The CDR3 coding sequence is TGCGCCAGCAGCCAAAGAGGGGGGTCTTATGGCTACACCTTC.

The rearrangement uses TRBV6-2 or TRBV6-3 and TRBJ1-1; 7 bases map to TRBD1. Germline V CDR1 and CDR2: MNHEY, SVGEGT. This CDR3 has 17 amino acids. V shed 6 bases, J shed 0 bases, and the junction held 13 bases outside the gene matches. The chain's CDR3 is CASSSQRQGLLNTEAFF. The CDR3 coding sequence is TGTGCCAGCAGCTCCCAACGACAGGGACTTTTGAACACTGAAGCTTTCTTT.

This clonotype was observed a few times. The chain couples TRBV7-9 to TRBJ2-5; possibly TRBD1 or TRBD2 for D (5 bases each). The germline CDR1 and CDR2 sequences are SEHNR and FQNEAQ (reference sequence). Trimming stripped 6 bases from V and 1 base from J, with 12 bases between. This CDR3 region has 14 residues. The CDR3: CASSIPGPQETQYF. The CDR3, as DNA: TGTGCCAGCAGTATTCCGGGACCCCAAGAGACCCAGTACTTC.

V gene TRBV4-1 combines with J gene TRBJ2-3; 8 bases are a match to TRBD1. V lost 8 bases, J lost 3 bases, and 16 bases stayed unmatched. The CDR3 length is 17 residues. The germline V gene has CDR1 MGHRA and CDR2 YSYEKL. The chain's CDR3 is CASGLPRQGIFTDTQYF. The CDR3 DNA reads as TGCGCCAGCGGCCTTCCTAGACAGGGGATTTTTACAGATACGCAGTATTTT.

This clonotype showed up many times. V is TRBV9 and J is TRBJ2-1; no clear D gene. The ends were cut back, 0 bases at V and 4 bases at J, with 5 bases in the middle. CDR1 and CDR2 (germline): SGDLS, YYNGEE. The CDR3 contains 13 residues. CDR3 in DNA: TGTGCCAGCAGCGTAGATCGTTACAATGAGCAGTTCTTC. This gives the protein CASSVDRYNEQFF.

In its sample, this clonotype was seen a few times. The chain couples TRBV2 to TRBJ2-5, with D unclear. Trimming removed 8 bases at V and 0 bases at J, with 16 bases between. The CDR3 has 15 amino acids. The germline V gene has CDR1 SNHLY and CDR2 FYNNEI. In nucleotides, the CDR3 is TGTGCCAGCGACCGAGACCGTTCGGACCAAGAGACCCAGTACTTC. Protein product: CASDRDRSDQETQYF. The whole variable domain, filled in from reference TRBV2 and TRBJ2-5, reads EPEVTQTPSHQVTQMGQEVILRCVPISNHLYFYWYRQILGQKVEFLVSFYNNEISEKSEIFDDQFSVERPDGSNFTLKIRSTKLEDSAMYFCASDRDRSDQETQYFGPGTRLLVL.

Many counts were recorded for this clonotype. The chain joins TRBV5-1 to TRBJ2-5, with TRBD2 identical over 7 bases. Looked up from germline, CDR1 is SGHRS and CDR2 is YFSETQ. J lost 3 bases, V lost 6 bases, and 2 bases had no gene match. This CDR3 contains 12 residues. This chain's CDR3 is CASKSGKETQYF. CDR3 in DNA: TGCGCCAGCAAGAGCGGGAAAGAGACCCAGTACTTC.

The CDR3 DNA follows: TGCGCCAGCAGCCTAAACGGGGCAGGCTATGGCTACACCTTC. It specifies CASSLNGAGYGYTF. This chain joins TRBV5-1 and TRBJ1-2; TRBD1 might be the D (5 bases). There are 14 residues in the CDR3. Germline CDR1 is SGHRS and CDR2 is YFSETQ. The germline V and J ends were trimmed by 4 bases and 4 bases, with 14 bases remaining between them.

The rearrangement joins TRBV20-1 to TRBJ2-7; 9 nucleotides agree with TRBD1. The V gene end was trimmed by 5 bases and the J gene end by 3 bases; junction bases not matched to a gene: 11. The CDR3 is 15 residues long. Germline lookup yields CDR1 DFQATT and CDR2 SNEGSKA (reference sequence). CDR3 nucleotide sequence: TGCAGTGCTGATAACAGGGGGCGGAGGATCTACGAGCAGTACTTC. This encodes CSADNRGRRIYEQYF.

J is TRBJ2-4 and V is TRBV18; 7 bases fit TRBD2. Germline CDR1 and CDR2: KGHSH and LQKENI. V lost 3 bases and J lost 13; bases outside the gene matches: 27. The CDR3 covers 19 residues. The CDR3 bases are TGTGCCAGCTCACCTGATATTAGGACTAGTCTACGAAATTGGAATGAGCAGTACTTC. Residues: CASSPDIRTSLRNWNEQYF.

This clonotype was detected a few times. The V gene is TRBV20-1, the J gene TRBJ2-3; 9 bases map to TRBD1. Germline V gene data show CDR1 as DFQATT and CDR2 as SNEGSKA (reference sequence). V lost 1 base and J lost 4; bases outside the gene matches: 3. CDR3 size: 14 residues. The CDR3 region is CSARGDRAPDTQYF. The CDR3 DNA follows: TGCAGTGCTAGAGGGGACAGGGCCCCAGATACGCAGTATTTT.

The table lists this clonotype with a few counts. The V and J genes are TRBV5-1 and TRBJ2-5; possible D gene TRBD2, 6 bases. The CDR3 has 14 amino acids. The ends were cut back, 0 bases at V and 2 bases at J, with 8 bases in the middle. The germline gives CDR1 SGHRS, CDR2 YFSETQ. CDR3 in amino acids: CASSLEGLQETQYF. Here the CDR3 DNA reads TGCGCCAGCAGCTTGGAGGGACTGCAAGAGACCCAGTACTTC. Based on the CDR3 plus reference TRBV5-1 and TRBJ2-5, the full variable domain is KAGVTQTPRYLIKTRGQQVTLSCSPISGHRSVSWYQQTPGQGLQFLFEYFSETQRNKGNFPGRFSGRQFSNSRSEMNVSTLELGDSALYLCASSLEGLQETQYFGPGTRLLVL.

This clonotype has a handful of counts. J is TRBJ2-3 and V is TRBV4-3, with TRBD2 as a possible D gene (6 bases). The CDR3 has 18 amino acids. The V end lost 0 bases, the J end lost 2 bases, and 18 bases lay between the germline ends. Per germline, CDR1 LGHNA and CDR2 YSLEER. The CDR3 DNA follows: TGCGCCAGCAGCCAAGATATAGGGCGGGGCGAACACACAGATACGCAGTATTTT. Its translation: CASSQDIGRGEHTDTQYF.

This clonotype was picked up a small number of times. This sequence may be a read error, since a much larger clone differs from it by one base. The chain has TRBV6-5 and TRBJ2-4; the D is unclear. The DNA end is more similar to TRBJ2-5, so the J call may be wrong. From germline, CDR1 is MNHEY and CDR2 SVGAGI. CDR3 length: 15 residues. The DNA of the CDR3 is TGTGCCAGCAGTTCGACGGACGGTCTTCAAGAGACCCAGTACTTC. It specifies CASSSTDGLQETQYF.

This clonotype was detected only a few times. V and J are TRBV7-2 and TRBJ2-3; D not certain. V lost 5 bases to trimming and J lost 2 bases, with 11 bases between them. CDR1 is SGHTA and CDR2 is FQGNSA in the germline V gene. The CDR3 extends over 14 amino acids. The CDR3 nucleotides read TGTGCCAGCAGCCAAGCCGGGCCCACAGATACGCAGTATTTT. Translated, it gives CASSQAGPTDTQYF.

In this sample, this clonotype turned up a few times. The chain uses TRBV29-1 and TRBJ1-1; no clear D gene. The V gene lost 4 bases and the J gene lost 3 bases, with 9 bases spanning the gap. The CDR3 totals 12 residues. Germline V gene sequence: CDR1 SQVTM, CDR2 ANQGSEA. The CDR3 here is CSVGQGHTEAFF. The CDR3 bases are TGCAGCGTTGGTCAAGGGCACACTGAAGCTTTCTTT. Supplemented by reference TRBV29-1 and TRBJ1-1, the full variable domain reads SAVISQKPSRDICQRGTSLTIQCQVDSQVTMMFWYRQQPGQSLTLIATANQGSEATYESGFVIDKFPISRPNLTFSTLTVSNMSPEDSSIYLCSVGQGHTEAFFGQGTRLTVV.

The chain has TRBV2 and TRBJ2-1; 11 positions match TRBD2. This CDR3 contains 15 residues. J gave up 14 bases and V 0 bases, and 9 bases lay outside the gene matches. The germline gives CDR1 SNHLY, CDR2 FYNNEI. The DNA for the CDR3 is TGTGCCAGCAGTGAAGCGGAAATAGCGGGGGGGCCGAAGTTCTTC. As protein: CASSEAEIAGGPKFF.

The chain combines TRBV7-2 with TRBJ2-7; perhaps TRBD1 as D (5 bases). CDR1 and CDR2 (germline): SGHTA, FQGNSA. The V end lost 2 bases, the J end lost 3 bases, and 17 bases lay between the germline ends. This CDR3 contains 16 residues. CDR3 loop: CASSLNVWKGDYEQYF. Here the CDR3 DNA reads TGTGCCAGCAGCTTAAACGTTTGGAAAGGGGACTACGAGCAGTACTTC.

The gene calls are TRBV29-1 and TRBJ1-1; D is ambiguous. This CDR3 has 13 residues. Germline CDR1 and CDR2: SQVTM and ANQGSEA. V was trimmed by 5 bases and J by 0 bases, leaving 10 bases between them. CDR3 sequence: CSVRKPLNTEAFF. Here the CDR3 DNA reads TGCAGCGTTCGGAAGCCCCTGAACACTGAAGCTTTCTTT.

This clonotype was counted only a few times. The J gene is TRBJ2-1, the V gene TRBV29-1, with TRBD1 matching 8 bases. V was clipped by 0 bases and J by 2 bases; unmatched bases: 6. Germline values: CDR1 SQVTM, CDR2 ANQGSEA. The CDR3 sequence is 16 residues long. CDR3 sequence (DNA): TGCAGCGTTGAAGATTGGGGACAGGTAACCTACAATGAGCAGTTCTTC. It is translated as CSVEDWGQVTYNEQFF.